Listed below are T cell receptor beta chains from one sample, sequenced in a study of cytomegalovirus exposure and HLA in healthy donors. The protocol was immunoSEQ multiplex PCR, while the TCRdb copy is restricted to in-frame clones and leaves out a portion. This table has some 99,000 clones, 76% appearing once. Sequenced input: PBMCs. Receptors were obtained from a middle-aged man in good health and CMV-seronegative. CDR3s include the opening cysteine and the closing phenylalanine or tryptophan. A D gene is named only where the DNA matches it firmly. Clone size is shown for a subset of rows, as once, few, many or a class of expanded clone.

>NA|TRBJ2-1|NA|TRBV30
CAWVDPPGVGEQFF
TGTGCCTGGGTAGACCCCCCCGGGGTAGGTGAGCAGTTCTTC
>TRBD2|TRBJ2-5|few|TRBV6-4
CASSLAGGAIGETQYF
TGTGCCAGCAGTCTAGCGGGAGGGGCAATTGGAGAGACCCAGTACTTC
>NA|TRBJ2-2|NA|TRBV6-5
CASSYSGTSGELFF
TGTGCCAGCAGTTACTCCGGGACAAGCGGGGAGCTGTTTTTT
>TRBD1|TRBJ2-1|NA|TRBV19
CASSLYGTGSNNEQFF
TGTGCCAGTAGCCTCTACGGGACAGGGTCAAACAATGAGCAGTTCTTC
>NA|TRBJ2-2|once|TRBV5-1
CASSFRTRNTGELFF
TGCGCCAGCAGCTTCAGGACAAGGAACACCGGGGAGCTGTTTTTT
>NA|TRBJ2-4|NA|TRBV6-5
CASSAQGYKNIQYF
TGTGCCAGCAGTGCACAGGGATACAAAAACATTCAGTACTTC
>NA|TRBJ2-2|NA|TRBV30
CAWRGSETGELFF
TGTGCCTGGAGGGGCAGTGAGACCGGGGAGCTGTTTTTT
>TRBD2|TRBJ2-5|NA|TRBV7-2
CASTRAPRTRYQETQYF
TGTGCCAGCACCCGCGCCCCACGGACTAGATACCAAGAGACCCAGTACTTC
>NA|TRBJ2-3|NA|TRBV6-4
CASSDSTGSTDTQYF
TGTGCCAGCAGTGACTCAACGGGAAGCACAGATACGCAGTATTTT
>TRBD2|TRBJ2-3|NA|TRBV15
CATRRGGGAGDTQYF
TGTGCCACCCGCAGGGGCGGGGGGGCGGGTGATACGCAGTATTTT
>TRBD1|TRBJ2-6|few|TRBV7-2
CASNLPGQGALGANVLTF
TGTGCCAGCAACTTACCGGGACAGGGGGCTTTAGGGGCCAACGTCCTGACTTTC
>NA|TRBJ2-5|NA|TRBV19
CASMRRGEGETQYF
TGTGCCAGTATGCGCAGGGGGGAAGGGGAGACCCAGTACTTC
>NA|TRBJ2-2|NA|TRBV6-1
CASSPKGTNTGELFF
TGTGCCAGCAGCCCTAAGGGGACGAACACCGGGGAGCTGTTTTTT
>TRBD1|TRBJ2-3|NA|TRBV5-1
CASSTDRAVDTQYF
TGCGCCAGCAGCACCGACAGGGCGGTGGATACGCAGTATTTT
>NA|TRBJ1-1|NA|TRBV5-5
CASSLGTNTEAFF
TGTGCCAGCAGCTTGGGGACAAACACTGAAGCTTTCTTT
>NA|TRBJ2-2|NA|TRBV9
CASSVDYRSNTGELFF
TGTGCCAGCAGCGTGGACTACCGATCGAACACCGGGGAGCTGTTTTTT